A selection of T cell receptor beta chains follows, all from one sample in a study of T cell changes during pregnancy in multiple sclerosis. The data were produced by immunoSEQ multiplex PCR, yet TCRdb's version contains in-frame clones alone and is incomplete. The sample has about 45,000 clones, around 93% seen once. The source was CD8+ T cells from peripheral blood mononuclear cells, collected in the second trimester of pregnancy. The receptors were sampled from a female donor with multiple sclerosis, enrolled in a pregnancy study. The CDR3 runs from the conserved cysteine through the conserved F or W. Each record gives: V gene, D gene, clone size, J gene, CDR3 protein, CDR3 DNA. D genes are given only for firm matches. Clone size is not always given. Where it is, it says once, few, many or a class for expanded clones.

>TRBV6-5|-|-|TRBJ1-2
CASSSEGEYGYTF
TGTGCCAGCAGTTCCGAGGGAGAATACGGCTACACCTTC
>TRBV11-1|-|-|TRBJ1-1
CASSPPLGSTEAFF
TGTGCCAGCAGCCCCCCCCTGGGCAGCACTGAAGCTTTCTTT
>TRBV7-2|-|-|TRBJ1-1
CASSAGPGGRAFF
TGTGCCAGCAGCGCTGGTCCGGGAGGCAGGGCTTTCTTT
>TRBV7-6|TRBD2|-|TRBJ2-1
CASSLAGGGNEQFF
TGTGCCAGCAGCTTGGCGGGGGGTGGCAATGAGCAGTTCTTC
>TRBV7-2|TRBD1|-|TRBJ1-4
CASSLWTGEEKLFF
TGTGCCAGCAGCCTGTGGACAGGGGAGGAAAAACTGTTTTTT
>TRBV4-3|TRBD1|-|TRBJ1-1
CASSQEIRDSPGNTEAFF
TGCGCCAGCAGCCAAGAAATCCGGGACAGCCCTGGGAACACTGAAGCTTTCTTT
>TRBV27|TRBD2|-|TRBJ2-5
CASSLAGGIQETQYF
TGTGCCAGCAGTTTAGCGGGGGGGATCCAAGAGACCCAGTACTTC
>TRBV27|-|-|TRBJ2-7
CASRGPTYEQYF
TGTGCCAGCAGGGGCCCTACCTACGAGCAGTACTTC
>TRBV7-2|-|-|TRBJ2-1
CASSPDLGSSYNEQFF
TGTGCCAGCAGCCCCGACCTGGGGAGCTCCTACAATGAGCAGTTCTTC
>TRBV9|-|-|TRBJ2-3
CASSVGRASTDTQYF
TGTGCCAGCAGCGTAGGCAGGGCAAGCACAGATACGCAGTATTTT
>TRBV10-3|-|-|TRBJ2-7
CAISEGQGSYEQYF
TGTGCCATCAGTGAGGGCCAGGGATCCTACGAGCAGTACTTC
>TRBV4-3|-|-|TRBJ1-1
CASSQEWANTEAFF
TGCGCCAGCAGCCAAGAGTGGGCTAACACTGAAGCTTTCTTT
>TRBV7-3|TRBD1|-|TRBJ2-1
CASSPRTGLVPRNEQFF
TGTGCCAGCAGCCCTAGGACAGGGCTCGTCCCCCGCAATGAGCAGTTCTTC
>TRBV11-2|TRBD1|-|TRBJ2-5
CASSLWTGQETQYF
TGTGCCAGCAGCTTGTGGACAGGCCAAGAGACCCAGTACTTC
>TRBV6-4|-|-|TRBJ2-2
CASRTGRDTGELFF
TGTGCCAGCAGAACAGGGAGAGACACCGGGGAGCTGTTTTTT
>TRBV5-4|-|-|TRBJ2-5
CASSLGRGETQYF
TGTGCCAGCAGCTTGGGAAGGGGCGAGACCCAGTACTTC
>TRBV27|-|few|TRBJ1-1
CASSSQQGIEAFF
TGTGCCAGCAGTTCACAGCAGGGTATAGAAGCTTTCTTT
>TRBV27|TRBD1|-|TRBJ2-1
CASSFFPPLGTDEYNEQFF
TGTGCCAGCAGTTTCTTTCCTCCTCTAGGGACAGACGAGTACAATGAGCAGTTCTTC
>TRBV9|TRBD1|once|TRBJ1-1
CASSGPRDRGLLNTEAFF
TGTGCCAGCAGCGGTCCCCGGGACAGGGGGCTCCTGAACACTGAAGCTTTCTTT
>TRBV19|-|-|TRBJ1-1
CASSPTLPPGGPSILGTEAFF
TGTGCCAGTAGTCCAACACTCCCGCCGGGGGGACCCTCCATCCTGGGCACTGAAGCTTTCTTT
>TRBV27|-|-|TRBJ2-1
CASLGGPSYNEQFF
TGTGCCAGCCTGGGGGGTCCCTCCTACAATGAGCAGTTCTTC
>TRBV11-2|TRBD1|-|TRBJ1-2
CASSLTGGPNYGYTF
TGTGCCAGCAGCTTGACAGGGGGCCCTAACTATGGCTACACCTTC
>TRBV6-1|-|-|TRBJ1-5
CASSEGQTVYSNQPQHF
TGTGCCAGCAGTGAAGGTCAGACAGTGTATAGCAATCAGCCCCAGCATTTT
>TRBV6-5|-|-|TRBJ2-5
CASSSAGETRYF
TGTGCCAGCAGTTCAGCAGGGGAGACCCGGTACTTC
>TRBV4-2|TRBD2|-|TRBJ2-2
CASSYRASGGRDTGELFF
TGTGCCAGCAGCTATAGGGCTAGCGGGGGGCGCGACACCGGGGAGCTGTTTTTT
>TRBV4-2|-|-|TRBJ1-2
CASSQERAGGYTF
TGTGCCAGCAGCCAAGAAAGGGCGGGTGGCTACACCTTC
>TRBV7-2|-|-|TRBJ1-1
CASSLPLGGGTEAFF
TGTGCCAGCAGCCTGCCCTTAGGGGGGGGCACTGAAGCTTTCTTT
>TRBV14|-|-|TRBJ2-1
CASSQDGGYEQFF
TGTGCCAGCAGCCAAGATGGGGGCTATGAGCAGTTCTTC
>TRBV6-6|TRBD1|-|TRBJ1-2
CASSYSTGGGYTF
TGTGCCAGCAGTTACTCTACAGGGGGTGGCTACACCTTC
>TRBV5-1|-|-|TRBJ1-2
CASSLAGDYGYTF
TGCGCCAGCAGCTTGGCGGGGGACTATGGCTACACCTTC
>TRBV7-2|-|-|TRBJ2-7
CASSSGLGAYEQYF
TGTGCCAGCAGCTCCGGACTGGGAGCGTACGAGCAGTACTTC
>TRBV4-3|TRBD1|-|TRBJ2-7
CASSQDLGTAYEQYF
TGCGCCAGCAGCCAAGATCTTGGGACAGCCTACGAGCAGTACTTC
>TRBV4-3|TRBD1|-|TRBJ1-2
CASSQGTGGAYGYTF
TGCGCCAGCAGCCAAGGGACAGGGGGCGCCTATGGCTACACCTTC
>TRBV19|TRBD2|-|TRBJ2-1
CASSMGGDYNEQFF
TGTGCCAGTAGTATGGGGGGGGACTACAATGAGCAGTTCTTC
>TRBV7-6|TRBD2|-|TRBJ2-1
CASSPRGGGNNEQFF
TGTGCCAGCAGCCCCCGGGGCGGGGGGAACAATGAGCAGTTCTTC
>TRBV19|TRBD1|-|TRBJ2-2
CASNSDRGVNTGELFF
TGTGCCAGTAACTCGGACAGGGGAGTCAACACCGGGGAGCTGTTTTTT
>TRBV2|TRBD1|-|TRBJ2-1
CATDAYGTEEYNEQFF
TGTGCCACAGACGCTTACGGGACAGAAGAGTACAATGAGCAGTTCTTC
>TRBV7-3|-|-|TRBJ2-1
CASSLGGGAGDEQFF
TGTGCCAGCAGCTTAGGAGGGGGGGCCGGGGATGAGCAGTTCTTC
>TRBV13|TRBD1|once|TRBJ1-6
CASSYAGQGGSSPLHF
TGTGCCAGCAGCTACGCCGGACAGGGAGGGAGTTCACCCCTCCACTTT
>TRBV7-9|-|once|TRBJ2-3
CASSLGWPSTDTQYF
TGTGCCAGCAGCTTAGGGTGGCCTAGCACAGATACGCAGTATTTT
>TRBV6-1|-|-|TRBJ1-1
CASNQVAGNTEAFF
TGTGCCAGCAATCAAGTGGCAGGGAACACTGAAGCTTTCTTT
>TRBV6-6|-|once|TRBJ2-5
CASSNRPPGETQYF
TGTGCCAGCAGTAATAGACCCCCCGGGGAGACCCAGTACTTC
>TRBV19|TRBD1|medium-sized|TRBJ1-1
CASSITPGTANTEAFF
TGTGCCAGTAGTATAACCCCCGGGACAGCGAACACTGAAGCTTTCTTT
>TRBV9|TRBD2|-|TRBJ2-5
CASTPGLGRETQYF
TGTGCCAGCACCCCCGGACTAGGTAGAGAGACCCAGTACTTC
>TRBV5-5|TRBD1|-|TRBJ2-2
CASSVGQGRTGELFF
TGTGCCAGCAGTGTCGGACAGGGGAGGACCGGGGAGCTGTTTTTT
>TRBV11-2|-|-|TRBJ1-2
CASTSGSNYGYTF
TGTGCCAGCACTTCCGGGTCTAACTATGGCTACACCTTC
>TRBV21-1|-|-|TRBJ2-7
CASILRDKAYEQYF
TGTGCCAGCATCCTCCGGGACAAGGCCTACGAGCAGTACTTC
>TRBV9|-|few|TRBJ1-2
CASSVERGGKGYTF
TGTGCCAGCAGCGTAGAACGGGGAGGGAAGGGCTACACCTTC
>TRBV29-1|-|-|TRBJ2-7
CSVEYRHEQYF
TGCAGCGTTGAATACAGGCATGAGCAGTACTTC
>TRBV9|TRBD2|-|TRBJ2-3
CASSVEVAGGITDTQYF
TGTGCCAGCAGCGTAGAGGTAGCGGGGGGGATCACAGATACGCAGTATTTT
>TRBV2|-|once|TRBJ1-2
CASSDGSPLYGYTF
TGTGCCAGCAGTGACGGGTCACCACTTTATGGCTACACCTTC
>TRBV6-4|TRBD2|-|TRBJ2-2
CASSMLAGETGELFF
TGTGCCAGCAGTATGCTAGCGGGGGAAACCGGGGAGCTGTTTTTT
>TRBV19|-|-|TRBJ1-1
CASSPRGGTEAFF
TGTGCCAGTAGTCCCCGAGGGGGCACTGAAGCTTTCTTT
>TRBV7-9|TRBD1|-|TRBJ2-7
CASSLGRGLYEQYF
TGTGCCAGCAGCTTAGGCAGGGGGCTTTACGAGCAGTACTTC
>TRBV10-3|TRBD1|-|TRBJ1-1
CAIRDGQGPDTEAFF
TGTGCCATCAGGGATGGACAGGGTCCCGACACTGAAGCTTTCTTT
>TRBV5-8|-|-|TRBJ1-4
CASSSRNSKLFF
TGTGCCAGCAGTTCCCGCAATAGCAAACTGTTTTTT
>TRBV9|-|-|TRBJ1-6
CASSDLGGRSPLHF
TGTGCCAGCAGCGATTTGGGGGGAAGATCACCCCTCCACTTT
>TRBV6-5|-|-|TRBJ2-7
CASRVSNEQYF
TGTGCCAGCAGGGTTAGCAACGAGCAGTACTTC